The rows below give T cell receptor beta chains drawn from one sample of a study of blood T cell repertoires in COVID-19. Assay used: immunoSEQ multiplex PCR; TCRdb lists only in-frame clones, some missing. Of approximately 400,000 clones in the sample, about nine tenths are singletons; the top ten hold over 10%. Source material: peripheral blood. Every receptor here comes from a woman aged 45-60 years with COVID-19, enrolled during active disease. Both conserved end residues are trimmed from each CDR3. D genes are given only for firm matches.

v_gene: TRBV5-1
d_gene: -
j_gene: TRBJ1-2
CDR3aa: ASSFDYSAGGYT

v_gene: TRBV18
d_gene: -
j_gene: TRBJ1-1
CDR3aa: ASSPQAGVISAEAF

v_gene: TRBV2
d_gene: TRBD1
j_gene: TRBJ1-2
CDR3aa: ASNDARGTGHGYT

v_gene: TRBV7-9
d_gene: TRBD1
j_gene: TRBJ2-3
CDR3aa: ASSGDRRDTQY

v_gene: TRBV19
d_gene: TRBD1
j_gene: TRBJ2-7
CDR3aa: ASSGGTGREQY

v_gene: TRBV6-6
d_gene: TRBD1
j_gene: TRBJ2-7
CDR3aa: ASSQGGMYEQY

v_gene: TRBV2
d_gene: -
j_gene: TRBJ2-2
CDR3aa: ASGDDRSNGELF

v_gene: TRBV30
d_gene: -
j_gene: TRBJ1-4
CDR3aa: AWSWGATNEKLF

v_gene: TRBV5-1
d_gene: -
j_gene: TRBJ1-1
CDR3aa: ASSQTGTEAF

v_gene: TRBV19
d_gene: -
j_gene: TRBJ1-5
CDR3aa: ASSIAADYQPQH

v_gene: TRBV27
d_gene: -
j_gene: TRBJ1-3
CDR3aa: ASSPLQGKSNTIY

v_gene: TRBV7-2
d_gene: TRBD2
j_gene: TRBJ2-1
CDR3aa: ASSLRVAGGNEQF

v_gene: TRBV30
d_gene: -
j_gene: TRBJ2-7
CDR3aa: AWEGRFGGSEQY

v_gene: TRBV24-1
d_gene: TRBD1
j_gene: TRBJ2-5
CDR3aa: ATRRTGEETQY

v_gene: TRBV5-4
d_gene: TRBD2
j_gene: TRBJ2-5
CDR3aa: ASSFPTGGQETQY

v_gene: TRBV5-6
d_gene: TRBD1
j_gene: TRBJ1-1
CDR3aa: ASHRGNTEAF

v_gene: TRBV2
d_gene: -
j_gene: TRBJ2-1
CDR3aa: ASRGYRVGSYNEQF

v_gene: TRBV5-4
d_gene: -
j_gene: TRBJ2-2
CDR3aa: ASTSGKGSLTGELF

v_gene: TRBV18
d_gene: TRBD1
j_gene: TRBJ1-1
CDR3aa: ATTGGDNTEAF

v_gene: TRBV7-9
d_gene: TRBD1
j_gene: TRBJ2-4
CDR3aa: ASSLGVGQEKNIQY

v_gene: TRBV7-3
d_gene: TRBD1
j_gene: TRBJ1-1
CDR3aa: ASSLMTGGNTEAF

v_gene: TRBV30
d_gene: -
j_gene: TRBJ2-1
CDR3aa: AWSELQQF

v_gene: TRBV9
d_gene: TRBD2
j_gene: TRBJ2-1
CDR3aa: ASSPESGGSSYNEQF

v_gene: TRBV7-9
d_gene: TRBD1
j_gene: TRBJ2-2
CDR3aa: ASSPRQGTGELF

v_gene: TRBV2
d_gene: -
j_gene: TRBJ2-7
CDR3aa: ASATRASSYEQY

v_gene: TRBV18
d_gene: -
j_gene: TRBJ1-2
CDR3aa: ASSPRTGLGGYT

v_gene: TRBV30
d_gene: TRBD2
j_gene: TRBJ2-3
CDR3aa: ALKRGATDTQY

v_gene: TRBV14
d_gene: TRBD1
j_gene: TRBJ2-3
CDR3aa: ASSDRVTDTQY

v_gene: TRBV11-3
d_gene: TRBD2
j_gene: TRBJ2-7
CDR3aa: ASSSLAGVPGEQY

v_gene: TRBV28
d_gene: -
j_gene: TRBJ1-2
CDR3aa: ASSFPADSSGPSGGYT

v_gene: TRBV13
d_gene: -
j_gene: TRBJ1-2
CDR3aa: ASSAGGGARGYT

v_gene: TRBV19
d_gene: TRBD1
j_gene: TRBJ1-2
CDR3aa: ASSARQGGYGYT

v_gene: TRBV7-9
d_gene: -
j_gene: TRBJ1-2
CDR3aa: ASSLVLGHGYT